This T cell receptor beta chain was captured by sequencing in a study of T cell responses to AZD1222 COVID-19 vaccine. Study-level results: A mostly white British donor set with more females was recruited, and clonal diversity was possibly underestimated. Reports indicate that nearly half of spike-specific TCRs are directed at unmutated variant regions. Baseline testing showed seropositivity in only six AZD1222 recipients. When two AZD1222 doses had been given, Spike-specific TCR breadth and depth rose.

V lost 3 bases, J lost 6 bases, and 9 bases lay in between. Germline V gives CDR1 SGDLS, CDR2 YYNGEE. The CDR3 extends over 13 amino acids. The method was immunoSEQ multiplex PCR; TCRdb's version includes in-frame clones alone and lacks a portion of them. The table shows 60,000 to 100,000 clones, with approximately 90% occurring only once. Remarks on this clone: Its target is not known.

This TCR was sampled from an adult in good health. The chain employs TRBV9 and TRBJ2-2, with TRBD2 as a possible D gene (6 bases). This material consisted of peripheral blood, taken on day 0 of MenACWY control vaccination. CDR3 protein: CASSGREAGELFF. CDR3 bases: TGTGCCAGCAGCGGCAGGGAGGCCGGGGAGCTGTTTTTT. The whole variable domain, remainder taken from reference TRBV9 and TRBJ2-2, is DSGVTQTPKHLITATGQRVTLRCSPRSGDLSVYWYQQSLDQGLQFLIQYYNGEERAKGNILERFSAQQFPDLHSELNLSSLELGDSALYFCASSGREAGELFFGEGSRLTVL.